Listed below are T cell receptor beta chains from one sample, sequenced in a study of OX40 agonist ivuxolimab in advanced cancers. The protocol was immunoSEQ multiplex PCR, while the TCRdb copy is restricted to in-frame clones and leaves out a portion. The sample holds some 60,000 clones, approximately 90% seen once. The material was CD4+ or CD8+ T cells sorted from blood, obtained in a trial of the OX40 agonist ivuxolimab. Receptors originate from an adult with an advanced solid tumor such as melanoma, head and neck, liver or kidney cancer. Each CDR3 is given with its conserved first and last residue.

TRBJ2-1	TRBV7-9	CASSRGVKYNEQFF
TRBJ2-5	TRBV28	CASSFGQGRGETQYF
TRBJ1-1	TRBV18	CASSPPLPGTEAFF
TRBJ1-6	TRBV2	CASSAQSGTGMSPLHF
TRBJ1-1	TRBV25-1	CASSVQGGNTEAFF
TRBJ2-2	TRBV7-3	CASSLQGNTGELFF
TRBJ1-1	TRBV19	CASSKLRTTNTEAFF
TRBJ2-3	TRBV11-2	CASSPTGKLTDTQYF
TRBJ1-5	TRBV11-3	CASSSSGTGERQPQHF
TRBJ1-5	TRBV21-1	CATSYSNQPQHF
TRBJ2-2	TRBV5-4	CASSLDPGQGAAGELFF
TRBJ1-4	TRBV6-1	CASSPWMGGNEKLFF
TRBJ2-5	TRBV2	CASTDGFETQYF
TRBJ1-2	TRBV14	CASSQVPTYGYTF
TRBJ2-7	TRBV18	CASSPGTGYEQYF
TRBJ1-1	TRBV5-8	CASSLYSGATEAFF
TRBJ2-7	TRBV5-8	CASSLNRGRGEQYF
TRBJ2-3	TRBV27	CASSLSTGGDTQYF
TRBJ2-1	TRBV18	CASSPSTGNYNEQFF
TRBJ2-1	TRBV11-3	CASSSTGGRRGNEQFF
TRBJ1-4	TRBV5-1	CASSLNLLEKLFF
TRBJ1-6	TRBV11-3	CASSLEGSGVGPLHF
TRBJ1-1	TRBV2	CASSERGGGEAFF
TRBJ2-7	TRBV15	CATSRDMGQSSYEQYF
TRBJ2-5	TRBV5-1	CASSLQGTKETQYF
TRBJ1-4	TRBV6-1	CASSLRTLTNEKLFF
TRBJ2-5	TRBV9	CASSLRTGYQETQYF
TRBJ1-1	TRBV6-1	CASSTDTEAFF
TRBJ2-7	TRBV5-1	CASSFDGTYEQYF
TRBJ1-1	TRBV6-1	CASSLMNTEAFF
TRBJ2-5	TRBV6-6	CASSSPSGGLETQYF
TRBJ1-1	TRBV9	CASSVGLLSDTEAFF
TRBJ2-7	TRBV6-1	CASIQGPRTYEQYF
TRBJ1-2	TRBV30	CAWTRETGANGYTF
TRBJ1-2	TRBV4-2	CASSQGDSSYGYTF
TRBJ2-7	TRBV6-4	CASRDARRSYEQYF
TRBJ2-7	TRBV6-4	CASSDPWGSGGYEQYF
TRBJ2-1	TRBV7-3	CASSLSSSSYNEQFF
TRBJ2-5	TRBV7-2	CASSFGGGETQYF
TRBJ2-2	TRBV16	CASSHSRNTGELFF
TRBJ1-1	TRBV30	CAWSRPIGTGGVGTEAFF
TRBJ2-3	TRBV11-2	CASSMIPGSPDTQYF
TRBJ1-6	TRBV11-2	CASSSQRSYNSPLHF
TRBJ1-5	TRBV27	CASSLRANQPQHF
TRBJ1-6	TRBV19	CASSLDTYENSPLHF
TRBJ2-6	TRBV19	CASSTTGFGSGANVLTF
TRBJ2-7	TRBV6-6	CASSPGVGDPYF
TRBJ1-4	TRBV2	CASRPGTAEKLFF
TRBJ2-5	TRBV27	CASSLSVGGTQYF
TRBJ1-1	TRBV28	CASSPTRGMGTEAFF
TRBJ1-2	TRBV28	CASSLDPRRGYTF